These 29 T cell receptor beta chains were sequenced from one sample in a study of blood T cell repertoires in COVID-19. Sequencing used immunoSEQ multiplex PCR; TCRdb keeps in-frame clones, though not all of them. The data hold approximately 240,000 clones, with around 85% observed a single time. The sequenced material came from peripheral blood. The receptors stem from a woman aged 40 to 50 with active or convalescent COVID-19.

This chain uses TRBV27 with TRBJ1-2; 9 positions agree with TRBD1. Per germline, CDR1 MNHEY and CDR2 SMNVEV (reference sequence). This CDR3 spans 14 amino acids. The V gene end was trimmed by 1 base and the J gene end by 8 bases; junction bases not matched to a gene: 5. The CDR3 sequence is CASSLLQGAGGYTF. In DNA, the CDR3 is TGTGCCAGCAGTTTATTACAGGGGGCCGGAGGCTACACCTTC.

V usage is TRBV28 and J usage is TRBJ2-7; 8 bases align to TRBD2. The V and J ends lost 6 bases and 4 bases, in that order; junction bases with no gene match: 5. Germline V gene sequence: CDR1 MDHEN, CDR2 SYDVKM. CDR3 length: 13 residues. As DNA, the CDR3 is TGTGCCAGCAGGCAGACTAGCGATTACGAGCAGTACTTC. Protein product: CASRQTSDYEQYF. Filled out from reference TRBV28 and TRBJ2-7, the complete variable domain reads DVKVTQSSRYLVKRTGEKVFLECVQDMDHENMFWYRQDPGLGLRLIYFSYDVKMKEKGDIPEGYSVSREKKERFSLILESASTNQTSMYLCASRQTSDYEQYFGPGTRLTVT.

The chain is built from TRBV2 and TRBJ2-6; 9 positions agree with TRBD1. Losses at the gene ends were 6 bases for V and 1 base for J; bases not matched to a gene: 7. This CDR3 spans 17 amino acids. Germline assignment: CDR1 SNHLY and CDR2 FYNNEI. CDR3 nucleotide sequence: TGTGCCAGCAGCGATAGACAGGGGGGGTCTGGGGCCAACGTCCTGACTTTC. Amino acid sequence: CASSDRQGGSGANVLTF.

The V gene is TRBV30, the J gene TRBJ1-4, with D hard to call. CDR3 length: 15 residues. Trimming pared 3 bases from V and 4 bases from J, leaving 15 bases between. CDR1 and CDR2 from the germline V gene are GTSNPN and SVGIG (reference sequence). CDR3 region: CAWRDTATFNEKLFF. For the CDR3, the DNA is TGTGCCTGGAGGGATACAGCTACTTTTAATGAAAAACTGTTTTTT.

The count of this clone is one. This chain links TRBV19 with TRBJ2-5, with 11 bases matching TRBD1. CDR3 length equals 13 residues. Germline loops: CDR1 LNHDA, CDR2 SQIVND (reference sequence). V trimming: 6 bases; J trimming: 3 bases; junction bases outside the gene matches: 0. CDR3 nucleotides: TGTGCCAGTAGGGGACAGGGGGAAGAGACCCAGTACTTC. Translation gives CASRGQGEETQYF.

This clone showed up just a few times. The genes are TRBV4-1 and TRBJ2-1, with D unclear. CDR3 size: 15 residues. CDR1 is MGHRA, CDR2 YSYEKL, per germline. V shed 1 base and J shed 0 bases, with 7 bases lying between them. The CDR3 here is CASSQGPSSYNEQFF. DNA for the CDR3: TGCGCCAGCAGCCAAGGCCCTAGCTCCTACAATGAGCAGTTCTTC.

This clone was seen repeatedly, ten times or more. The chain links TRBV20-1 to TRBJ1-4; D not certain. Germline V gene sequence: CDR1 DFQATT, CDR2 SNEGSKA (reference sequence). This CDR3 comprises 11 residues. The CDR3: CREAFNEKLFF. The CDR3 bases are TGCAGAGAGGCCTTTAATGAAAAACTGTTTTTT.

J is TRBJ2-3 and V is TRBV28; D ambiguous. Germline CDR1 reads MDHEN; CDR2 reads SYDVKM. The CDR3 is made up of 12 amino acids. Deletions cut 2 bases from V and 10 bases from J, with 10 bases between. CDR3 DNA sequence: TGTGCCAGCAGTTTAGCAACGGTCGCGCAGTATTTT. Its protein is CASSLATVAQYF.

The CDR3 is CASKESGQGDQETQYF. The CDR3 region has the DNA TGTGCCAGTAAGGAATCGGGACAGGGTGATCAAGAGACCCAGTACTTC. The genes are TRBV19 and TRBJ2-5; 9 nucleotides align to TRBD1. V gave up 7 bases and J gave up 2 bases; unmatched junction bases: 11. The CDR3 extends over 16 amino acids. Germline assignment: CDR1 LNHDA and CDR2 SQIVND (reference sequence).

As DNA, the CDR3 is TGTGCCAGCATCCCCAGGGGGCGCAGCACAGATACGCAGTATTTT. It codes for CASIPRGRSTDTQYF. The chain combines TRBV6-5 with TRBJ2-3, with 8 bases aligning to TRBD1. The CDR3 sequence is 15 residues long. V shed 7 bases and J 0 bases; nucleotides not matched to a gene: 6. CDR1 and CDR2 from the germline V gene are MNHEY and SVGAGI.

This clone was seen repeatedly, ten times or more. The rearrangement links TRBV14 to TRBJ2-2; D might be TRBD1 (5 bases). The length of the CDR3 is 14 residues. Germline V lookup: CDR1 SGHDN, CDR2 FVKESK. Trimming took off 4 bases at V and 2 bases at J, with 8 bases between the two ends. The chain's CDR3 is CASSPGRNTGELFF. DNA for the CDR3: TGTGCCAGCAGCCCAGGGCGAAACACCGGGGAGCTGTTTTTT. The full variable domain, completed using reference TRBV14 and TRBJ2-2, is EAGVTQFPSHSVIEKGQTVTLRCDPISGHDNLYWYRRVMGKEIKFLLHFVKESKQDESGMPNNRFLAERTGGTYSTLKVQPAELEDSGVYFCASSPGRNTGELFFGEGSRLTVL.

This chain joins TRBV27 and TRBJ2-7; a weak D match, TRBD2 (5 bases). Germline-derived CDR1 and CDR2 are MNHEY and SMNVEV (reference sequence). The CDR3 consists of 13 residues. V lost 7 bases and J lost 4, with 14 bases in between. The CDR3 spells CASTAGGRYEQYF. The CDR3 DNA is TGTGCCAGCACTGCTGGAGGTCGGTACGAGCAGTACTTC.

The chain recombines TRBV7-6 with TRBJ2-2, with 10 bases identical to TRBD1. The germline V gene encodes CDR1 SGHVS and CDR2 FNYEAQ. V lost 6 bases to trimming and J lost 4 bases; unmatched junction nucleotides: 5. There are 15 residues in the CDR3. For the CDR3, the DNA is TGTGCCAGCAGTCGACAGGGGGCTAGCACCGGGGAGCTGTTTTTT. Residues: CASSRQGASTGELFF.

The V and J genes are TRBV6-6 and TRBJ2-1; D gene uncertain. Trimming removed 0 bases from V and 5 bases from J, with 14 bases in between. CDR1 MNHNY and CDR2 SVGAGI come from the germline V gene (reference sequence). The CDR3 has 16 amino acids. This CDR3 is CASSYSMRAGDNEQFF. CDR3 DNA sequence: TGTGCCAGCAGTTACTCGATGCGTGCCGGAGACAATGAGCAGTTCTTC.

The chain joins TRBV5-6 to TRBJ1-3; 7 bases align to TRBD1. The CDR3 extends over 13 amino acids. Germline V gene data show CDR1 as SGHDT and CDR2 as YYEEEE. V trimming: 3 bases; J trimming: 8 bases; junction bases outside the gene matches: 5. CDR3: CASSSDRRHTIYF. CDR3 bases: TGTGCCAGCAGCTCGGACAGGAGGCACACCATATATTTT.

CDR3 sequence reads: CASSTLGPDNEQFF. The DNA for the CDR3 is TGCGCCAGCAGCACACTAGGACCAGACAATGAGCAGTTCTTC. The J gene is TRBJ2-1, the V gene TRBV5-1; D perhaps matches TRBD2 (5 bases). The CDR3 contains 14 residues. Germline V gene sequence: CDR1 SGHRS, CDR2 YFSETQ. Trimming shortened V by 4 bases and J by 5 bases, and 13 bases separated the two germline ends.

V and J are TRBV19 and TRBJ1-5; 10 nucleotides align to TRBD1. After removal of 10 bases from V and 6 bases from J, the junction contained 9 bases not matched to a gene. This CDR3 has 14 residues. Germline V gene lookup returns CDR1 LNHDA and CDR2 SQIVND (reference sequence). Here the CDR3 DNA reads TGTGCCACTTCGGACAGGGGGGTCCGTCAGCCCCAGCATTTT. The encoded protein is CATSDRGVRQPQHF.

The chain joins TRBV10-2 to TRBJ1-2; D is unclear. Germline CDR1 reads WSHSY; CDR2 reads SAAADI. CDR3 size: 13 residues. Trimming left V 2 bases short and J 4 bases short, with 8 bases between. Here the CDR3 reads CASSEISAYGYTF. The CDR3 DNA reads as TGCGCCAGCAGTGAGATCAGTGCCTATGGCTACACCTTC.

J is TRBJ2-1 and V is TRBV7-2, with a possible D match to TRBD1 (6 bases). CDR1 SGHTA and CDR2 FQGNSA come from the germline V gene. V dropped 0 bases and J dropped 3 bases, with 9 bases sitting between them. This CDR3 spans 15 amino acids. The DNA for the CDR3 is TGTGCCAGCAGCTTAGCGGGACAAGTCTACAATGAGCAGTTCTTC. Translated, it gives CASSLAGQVYNEQFF.

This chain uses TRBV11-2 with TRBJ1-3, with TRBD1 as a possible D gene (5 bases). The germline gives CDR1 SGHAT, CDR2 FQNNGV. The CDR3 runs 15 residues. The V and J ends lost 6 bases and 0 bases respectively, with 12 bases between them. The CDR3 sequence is CASSSRQSSGNTIYF. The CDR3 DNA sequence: TGTGCCAGCAGTTCCAGACAGAGCTCTGGAAACACCATATATTTT.

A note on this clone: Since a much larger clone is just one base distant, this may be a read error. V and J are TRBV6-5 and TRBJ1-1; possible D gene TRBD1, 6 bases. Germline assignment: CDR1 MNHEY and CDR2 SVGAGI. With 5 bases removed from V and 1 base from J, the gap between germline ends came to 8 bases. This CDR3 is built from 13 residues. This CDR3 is CASSRTANTEAFF. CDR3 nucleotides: TGTGCCAGCAGTCGGACAGCGAACACTGAAGCTTTCTTT.

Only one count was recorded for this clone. The CDR3 protein is CASSLGDRGRHNEQFF. The CDR3 DNA reads TGTGCCAGCAGTTTAGGCGACAGGGGACGCCACAATGAGCAGTTCTTC. V usage is TRBV28 and J usage is TRBJ2-1; 8 bases are a match to TRBD1. CDR3 length: 16 residues. The J segment lost 5 bases and the V segment lost 2 bases, leaving 8 bases of the junction unmatched. Germline-derived CDR1 and CDR2 are MDHEN and SYDVKM.

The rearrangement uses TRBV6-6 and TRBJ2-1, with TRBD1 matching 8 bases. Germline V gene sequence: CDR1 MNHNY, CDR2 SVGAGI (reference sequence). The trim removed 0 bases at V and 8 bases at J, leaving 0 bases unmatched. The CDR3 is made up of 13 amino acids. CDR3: CASSYSTGDEQFF. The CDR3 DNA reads TGTGCCAGCAGTTACTCGACAGGGGATGAGCAGTTCTTC.

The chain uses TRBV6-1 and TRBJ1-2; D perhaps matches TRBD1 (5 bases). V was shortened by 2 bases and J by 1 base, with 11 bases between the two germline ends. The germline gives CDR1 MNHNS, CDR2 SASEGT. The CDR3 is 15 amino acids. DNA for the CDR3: TGTGCCAGCAGTGAAATGGCCAGGGTTAACTATGGCTACACCTTC. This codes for CASSEMARVNYGYTF.

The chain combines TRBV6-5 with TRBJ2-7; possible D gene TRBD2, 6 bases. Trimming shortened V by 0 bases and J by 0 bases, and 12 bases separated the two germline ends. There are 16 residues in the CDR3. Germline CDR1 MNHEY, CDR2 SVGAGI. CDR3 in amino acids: CASSYSKRGISYEQYV. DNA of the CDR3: TGTGCCAGCAGTTACTCCAAACGGGGGATCTCCTACGAGCAGTACGTC.

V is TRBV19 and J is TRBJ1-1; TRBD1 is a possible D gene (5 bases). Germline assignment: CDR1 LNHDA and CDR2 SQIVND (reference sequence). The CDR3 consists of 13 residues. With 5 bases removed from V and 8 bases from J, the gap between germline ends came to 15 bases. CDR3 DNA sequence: TGTGCCAGTAGTCTCCGAGGACAACTAGAAGCTTTCTTT. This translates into CASSLRGQLEAFF.

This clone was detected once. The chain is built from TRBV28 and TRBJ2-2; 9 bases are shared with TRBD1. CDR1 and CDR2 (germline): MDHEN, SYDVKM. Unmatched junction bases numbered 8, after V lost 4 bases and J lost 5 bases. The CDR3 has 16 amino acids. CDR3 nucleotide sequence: TGTGCCAGCAGTTCGGGGACAGGGCGGGGTACCGGGGAGCTGTTTTTT. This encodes CASSSGTGRGTGELFF. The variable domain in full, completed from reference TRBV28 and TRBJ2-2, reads DVKVTQSSRYLVKRTGEKVFLECVQDMDHENMFWYRQDPGLGLRLIYFSYDVKMKEKGDIPEGYSVSREKKERFSLILESASTNQTSMYLCASSSGTGRGTGELFFGEGSRLTVL.

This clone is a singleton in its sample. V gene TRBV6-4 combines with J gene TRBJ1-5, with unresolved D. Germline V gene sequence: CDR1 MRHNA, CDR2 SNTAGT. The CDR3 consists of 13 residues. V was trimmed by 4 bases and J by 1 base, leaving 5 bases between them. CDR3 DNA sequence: TGTGCCAGCAGTGCGGGGAGCAATCAGCCCCAGCATTTT. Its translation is CASSAGSNQPQHF.

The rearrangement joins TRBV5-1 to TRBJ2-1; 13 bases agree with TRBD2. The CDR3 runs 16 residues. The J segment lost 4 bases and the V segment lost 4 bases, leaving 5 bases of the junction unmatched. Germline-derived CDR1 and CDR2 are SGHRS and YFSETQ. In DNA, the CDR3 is TGCGCCAGCAGCCCCCTACTAGCGGGGGGGTACAATGAGCAGTTCTTC. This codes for CASSPLLAGGYNEQFF.